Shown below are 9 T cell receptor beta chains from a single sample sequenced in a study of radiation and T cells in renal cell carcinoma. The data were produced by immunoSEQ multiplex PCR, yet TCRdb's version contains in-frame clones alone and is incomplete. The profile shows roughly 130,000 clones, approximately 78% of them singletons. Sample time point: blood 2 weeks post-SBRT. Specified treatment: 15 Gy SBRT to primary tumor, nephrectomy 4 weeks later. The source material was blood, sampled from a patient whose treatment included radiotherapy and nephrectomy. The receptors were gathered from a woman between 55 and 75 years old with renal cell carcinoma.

CDR3 in amino acids: CASSSTTGRLGVQYF. The CDR3, as DNA: TGCGCCAGCAGCTCAACGACAGGGCGCTTAGGGGTGCAGTACTTC. This chain uses TRBV5-1 with TRBJ2-7; 7 bases agree with TRBD1. Germline CDR1 is SGHRS and CDR2 is YFSETQ. The ends lost 3 bases at V and 9 bases at J; junction bases unmatched: 15. The CDR3 sequence is 15 residues long.

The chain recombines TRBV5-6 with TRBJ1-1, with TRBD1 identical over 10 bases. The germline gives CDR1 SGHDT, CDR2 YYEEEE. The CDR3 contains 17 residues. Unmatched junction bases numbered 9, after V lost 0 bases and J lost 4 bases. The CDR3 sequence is CASSLAVGQGVVTEAFF. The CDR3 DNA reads TGTGCCAGCAGCTTGGCCGTAGGACAGGGGGTTGTCACTGAAGCTTTCTTT.

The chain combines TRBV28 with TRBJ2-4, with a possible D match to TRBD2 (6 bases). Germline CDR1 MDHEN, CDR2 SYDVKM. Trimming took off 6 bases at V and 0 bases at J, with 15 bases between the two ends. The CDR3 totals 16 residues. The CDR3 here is CASSKVGGLAKNIQYF. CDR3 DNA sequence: TGTGCCAGCAGCAAAGTCGGGGGACTAGCCAAAAACATTCAGTACTTC.

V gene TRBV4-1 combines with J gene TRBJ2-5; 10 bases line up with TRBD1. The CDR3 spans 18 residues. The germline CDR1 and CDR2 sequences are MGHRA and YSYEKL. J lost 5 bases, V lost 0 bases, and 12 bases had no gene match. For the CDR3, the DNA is TGCGCCAGCAGCCAAGAGAGGGGCTTGGGGACAGGGGAGGAGACCCAGTACTTC. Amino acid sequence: CASSQERGLGTGEETQYF.

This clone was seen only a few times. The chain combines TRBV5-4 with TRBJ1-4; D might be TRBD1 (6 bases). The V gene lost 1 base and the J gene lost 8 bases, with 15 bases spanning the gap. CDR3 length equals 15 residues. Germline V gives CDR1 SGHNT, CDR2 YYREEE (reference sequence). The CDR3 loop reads CASSLKGTRGEKLFF. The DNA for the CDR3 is TGTGCCAGCAGCTTGAAAGGGACACGGGGGGAAAAACTGTTTTTT.

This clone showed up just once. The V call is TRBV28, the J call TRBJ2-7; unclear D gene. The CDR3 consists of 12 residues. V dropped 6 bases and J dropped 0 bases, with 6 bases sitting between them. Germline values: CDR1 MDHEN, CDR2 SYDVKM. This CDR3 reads CASSFSSYEQYF. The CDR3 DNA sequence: TGTGCCAGCAGCTTTAGCTCCTACGAGCAGTACTTC. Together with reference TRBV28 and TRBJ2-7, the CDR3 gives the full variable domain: DVKVTQSSRYLVKRTGEKVFLECVQDMDHENMFWYRQDPGLGLRLIYFSYDVKMKEKGDIPEGYSVSREKKERFSLILESASTNQTSMYLCASSFSSYEQYFGPGTRLTVT.

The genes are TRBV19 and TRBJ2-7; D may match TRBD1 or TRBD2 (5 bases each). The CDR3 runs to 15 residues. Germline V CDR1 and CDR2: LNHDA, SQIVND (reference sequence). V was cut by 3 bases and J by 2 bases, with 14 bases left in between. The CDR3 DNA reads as TGTGCCAGTAGTATCATGAGGGGTAAGCCCTACGAGCAGTACTTC. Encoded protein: CASSIMRGKPYEQYF.

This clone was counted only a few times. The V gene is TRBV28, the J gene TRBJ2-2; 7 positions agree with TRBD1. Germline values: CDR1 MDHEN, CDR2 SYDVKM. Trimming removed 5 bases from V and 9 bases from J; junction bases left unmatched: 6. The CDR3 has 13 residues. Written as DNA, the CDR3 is TGTGCCAGCAGTCCAGGACAGGAGAGGGAGCTGTTTTTT. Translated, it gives CASSPGQERELFF.

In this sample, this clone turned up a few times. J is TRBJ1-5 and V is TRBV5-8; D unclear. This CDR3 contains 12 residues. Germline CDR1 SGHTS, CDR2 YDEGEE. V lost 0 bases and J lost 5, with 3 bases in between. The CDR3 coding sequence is TGTGCCAGCAGCTTGGTCGATCAGCCCCAGCATTTT. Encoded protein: CASSLVDQPQHF.